This section outlines one TCR beta chain sequence together with its context. Its binding antigen is unknown. No qualities accompany the bases; no much larger clone lies one base away. A distance of 12 bases separates the germline ends of V and J, which lose 5 bases and 8 bases respectively. The CDR3 starts with the cysteine, ends with the phenylalanine, and has 12 residues. Only the CDR3 region is kept as DNA, spanning 36 bases read in frame from base 1. The germline V gene specifies SGHAT as CDR1 and FQNNGV as CDR2. Samples from volunteer blood donors who had recovered from COVID-19 were contributed by a second Seattle source. Each collaborating institution followed its own protocols to collect whole blood in K2EDTA tubes. For TCRbeta analysis, collaborators shipped samples in one of three forms: frozen whole blood, isolated PBMCs, or DNA extracted from either of those sample types. The data were obtained in a study of blood T cell repertoires in COVID-19 (dated by TCRdb to about 2020). At the level of the whole study: Samples from collaborators originated in the United States, Italy and Spain and spanned both the acute and convalescent phases of COVID-19. The prospective study material was composed of cDNA or gDNA derived from T cells, B-cell-depleted T cells, or PBMCs. Deeply sampled blood TCRbeta repertoires from subjects exposed to, actively infected with, or recovered from COVID-19 were included in the dataset. The repertoires were released in a freely available public database intended as a resource for research on the immune response to SARS-CoV-2. The samples were drawn from two sources: the first 160 participants of the ongoing ImmuneRACE study, and approximately 1,300 subjects contributed by 6 global collaborators. A de-identified subject ID, COVID-19 status, age in years and sex were almost always included in the sample metadata. Where available, HLA class I and class II types were taken from metadata supplied by the sample provider and were not determined by assay-based typing.

Paper-wide results and their limitations: How much clinical and demographic metadata was included differed by source and by participant, and the metadata was provided uncurated.

The immunoSEQ Assay, a bias-controlled multiplex PCR, was used to amplify TCRbeta CDR3 regions from genomic DNA. The authors' analysis ran thus. Within the assay, amplification of reference gene primers was used to estimate how many nucleated cells each sample contained. To quantify the absolute abundance of each unique TCRbeta CDR3 rearrangement, sequence reads were collapsed and filtered. Productive Simpson clonality was computed per sample as the square root of Simpson's diversity index over productive rearrangements. TCRdb holds this immuneACCESS table with in-frame rearrangements only. Some clones are missing; in checked studies, unresolved V genes explain under half, and the rest has no known cause. Clone size and the V and J calls come from that table; the DNA yielded D and trimming. The sample yields 200,000 to 250,000 clones; around 87% were counted once. Of the sample, about 3% falls within the top ten clones.

Material for sequencing was peripheral blood. The TCR was taken from a woman in her 30s who had recovered from COVID-19. The chain was built from TRBV11-2 and TRBJ1-1; too little of a D gene remains to name it. This receptor has the CDR3 CASSPSGFEAFF. DNA sequence: TGTGCCAGCAGCCCCTCGGGGTTCGAAGCTTTCTTT.